The source of this T cell receptor (beta chain) is a study of control samples from healthy donors and cancer patients. Germline values: CDR1 GTSNPN, CDR2 SVGIG (reference sequence). The CDR3 totals 13 residues. V lost 8 bases and J 2 bases, leaving 16 bases between the germline ends. TCRdb's table, derived via immunoSEQ multiplex PCR, lists solely in-frame clones and lacks some. Of under 450,000 clones detected, more than 80% appear once; the ten largest clones hold approximately 6.3%. This chain uses TRBV30 with TRBJ2-7; D unresolved. The receptor was isolated from a man aged 35 to 55 with head and neck cancer. Sequenced input: PBMCs. As DNA, the CDR3 is TGTGCCCGAAAGGGCAGAAGTACCTACGAGCAGTACTTC. This codes for CARKGRSTYEQYF.